This passage covers 12 T cell receptor beta chains from one sample sequenced in a study of shared T cell receptors in the human thymus. The assay was immunoSEQ multiplex PCR, and TCRdb's table has in-frame clones only and misses some. The table lists 700,000 to 750,000 clones, approximately 85% of them singletons. The same sample was also studied in work on human thymus T cells.

The sequenced material came from thymocytes. Receptors originate from a girl in the first two years of life with a congenital heart defect.

The V gene is TRBV23-1, the J gene TRBJ1-5; 12 bases line up with TRBD1. TRBV23-1 has ORF status, its function being uncertain. Unmatched junction bases numbered 11, after V lost 9 bases and J lost 2 bases. The CDR3 has 17 residues. The CDR3 here is CASPMGTGGFRNQPQHF. Written as DNA, the CDR3 is TGCGCCAGTCCCATGGGGACAGGGGGCTTTCGCAATCAGCCCCAGCATTTT.

The chain recombines TRBV7-8 with TRBJ1-1; the D gene is possibly TRBD1 (6 bases). The CDR3 totals 14 residues. V lost 2 bases to trimming and J lost 4 bases, with 11 bases between them. Germline V gives CDR1 SGHVS, CDR2 FQNEAQ. This CDR3 reads CASSLPGVGTEAFF. The CDR3 bases are TGTGCCAGCAGCTTACCAGGGGTCGGCACTGAAGCTTTCTTT.

This clone came up once. V and J are TRBV28 and TRBJ1-2; 12 bases are a match to TRBD1. The germline gives CDR1 MDHEN, CDR2 SYDVKM. The trim removed 6 bases at V and 4 bases at J, leaving 18 bases unmatched. The CDR3 is made up of 19 amino acids. CDR3 sequence reads: CASSPLRGQGARYGYGYTF. For the CDR3, the DNA is TGTGCCAGCAGCCCTTTAAGGGGACAGGGGGCGCGATATGGCTATGGCTACACCTTC.

The genes are TRBV19 and TRBJ2-4; no definite D call. Germline V gene sequence: CDR1 LNHDA, CDR2 SQIVND (reference sequence). Trimming shortened V by 7 bases and J by 5 bases, and 6 bases separated the two germline ends. The CDR3 spans 11 residues. Written as DNA, the CDR3 is TGTGCCAGTATCGAGGAAAACATTCAGTACTTC. Translated: CASIEENIQYF.

The chain combines TRBV11-1 with TRBJ1-1; D is unclear. V lost 6 bases and J lost 6, with 11 bases in between. The germline V gene has CDR1 SGHAT and CDR2 FQDESV (reference sequence). This CDR3 is 12 amino acids long. As DNA, the CDR3 is TGTGCCAGCAGACCAAGCGGTTCTGAAGCTTTCTTT. This gives the protein CASRPSGSEAFF.

A note on this clone: Mismatch with germline at one junction end may stem from a read error. The sample holds other DNA sequences that translate to the same CDR3. V and J are TRBV19 and TRBJ1-6; TRBD1 aligns across 7 bases. CDR3 length: 18 residues. From germline, CDR1 is LNHDA and CDR2 SQIVND (reference sequence). The CDR3 coding sequence is TGTGCCAGTAGTAGGGAAGCCACGAGGGACAGAGATTATTCCCCCCTCCACTTT. Its protein product is CASSREATRDRDYSPLHF.

The chain has TRBV11-2 and TRBJ2-3; D unresolved. From germline, CDR1 is SGHAT and CDR2 FQNNGV. CDR3 length: 13 residues. The ends were cut back, 1 base at V and 6 bases at J, with 8 bases in the middle. The CDR3 loop reads CASSLARADTQYF. CDR3 nucleotides: TGTGCCAGCAGCTTAGCCCGTGCGGATACGCAGTATTTT.

V usage is TRBV19 and J usage is TRBJ2-7; TRBD1 matches 8 bases. This CDR3 is 14 amino acids long. With V trimmed by 9 bases and J by 5 bases, 12 bases remained unmatched. Germline V CDR1 and CDR2: LNHDA, SQIVND (reference sequence). CDR3 sequence reads: CASGEGQGRDEQYF. The CDR3 nucleotides are TGTGCCAGCGGCGAAGGACAGGGTCGTGACGAGCAGTACTTC.

This chain uses TRBV7-2 with TRBJ2-2, with TRBD1 identical over 7 bases. V lost 4 bases and J lost 5; bases outside the gene matches: 4. CDR1 is SGHTA and CDR2 is FQGNSA in the germline V gene. This CDR3 region has 14 residues. Here the CDR3 reads CASSYTTGTGELFF. The CDR3 DNA follows: TGTGCCAGCAGCTATACGACAGGGACCGGGGAGCTGTTTTTT.

Here the CDR3 DNA reads TGTGCCAGCAGGGGGGCGCAGGGTAACTATGGCTACACCTTC. Residues: CASRGAQGNYGYTF. This chain joins TRBV6-4 and TRBJ1-2, with D maybe TRBD1 (6 bases). This CDR3 is 14 amino acids long. V was pared by 6 bases and J by 1 base, with 12 bases between. Germline CDR1 MRHNA, CDR2 SNTAGT.

This clone has only a few counts. In nucleotides, the CDR3 is TGTGCCAGCAGCGGCCGACAGGGATCTGGAAACACCATATATTTT. Protein product: CASSGRQGSGNTIYF. This chain links TRBV9 with TRBJ1-3, with TRBD1 matching over 7 bases. Trimming at V came to 3 bases and at J to 1 base, leaving 4 bases not matched to a gene. The CDR3 is made up of 15 amino acids. From germline, CDR1 is SGDLS and CDR2 YYNGEE. The full variable domain, completed using reference TRBV9 and TRBJ1-3, is DSGVTQTPKHLITATGQRVTLRCSPRSGDLSVYWYQQSLDQGLQFLIQYYNGEERAKGNILERFSAQQFPDLHSELNLSSLELGDSALYFCASSGRQGSGNTIYFGEGSWLTVV.

In this sample, this clone turned up a few times. Other nucleotide sequences in the sample specify the same CDR3. The chain combines TRBV7-9 with TRBJ1-2, with TRBD1 identical over 9 bases. Looked up from germline, CDR1 is SEHNR and CDR2 is FQNEAQ (reference sequence). This CDR3 is 15 amino acids long. The V and J ends lost 3 bases and 2 bases, in that order; junction bases with no gene match: 4. The CDR3 region is CASSLGGQGNYGYTF. Here the CDR3 DNA reads TGTGCCAGCAGCTTGGGGGGACAGGGAAACTATGGCTACACCTTC.